This TCR beta chain appears in the sequencing data of a study of T-cell memory formation after mild COVID-19. In TCRdb, the 5' RACE reads were re-called with MiXCR into one record per CDR3 protein. The data contain fewer than 350,000 distinct CDR3 sequences, over 15% of them singletons. This CDR3 is built from 13 residues. Trimming pared 5 bases from V and 3 bases from J, leaving 14 bases between. Germline lookup yields CDR1 DFQATT and CDR2 SNEGSKA (reference sequence). Study findings and constraints: Researchers found some responding clones in pre-infection memory, a sign that cross-reactive memory joined.

This clonotype was seen more than once but under ten times. Its antigen is not known. The TCR comes from a man aged 18-30 years who had mild COVID-19 (a few samples of this study predate the infection). Cell type and time point are not known. Material: PBMCs or a T cell subset sorted from them (not recorded which). The rearrangement links TRBV20-1 to TRBJ2-7, with D possibly TRBD2 on 5 matching bases. The CDR3 sequence: CSADGGEDYEQYF. The CDR3 DNA sequence: TGCAGTGCTGATGGAGGTGAGGACTACGAGCAGTACTTC.